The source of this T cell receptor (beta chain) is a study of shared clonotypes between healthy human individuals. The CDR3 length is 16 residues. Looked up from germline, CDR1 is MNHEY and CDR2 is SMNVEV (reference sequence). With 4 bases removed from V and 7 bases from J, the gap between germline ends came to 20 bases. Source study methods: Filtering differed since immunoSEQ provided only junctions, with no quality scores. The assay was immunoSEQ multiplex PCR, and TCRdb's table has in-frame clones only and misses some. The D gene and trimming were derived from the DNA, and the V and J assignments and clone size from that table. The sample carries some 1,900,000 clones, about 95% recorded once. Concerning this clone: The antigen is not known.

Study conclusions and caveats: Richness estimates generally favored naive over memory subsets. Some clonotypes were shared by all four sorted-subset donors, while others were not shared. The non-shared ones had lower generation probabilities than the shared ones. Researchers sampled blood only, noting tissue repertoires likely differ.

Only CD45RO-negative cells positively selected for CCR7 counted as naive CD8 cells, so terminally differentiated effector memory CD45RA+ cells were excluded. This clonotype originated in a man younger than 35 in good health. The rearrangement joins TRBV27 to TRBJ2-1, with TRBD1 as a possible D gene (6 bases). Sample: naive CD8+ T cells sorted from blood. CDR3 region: CASSSPQGLVWNEQFF. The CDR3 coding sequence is TGTGCCAGCAGTTCCCCACAGGGATTGGTCTGGAATGAGCAGTTCTTC.